This T cell receptor (beta chain) was sequenced during a study of T cell responses to AZD1222 COVID-19 vaccine. Germline CDR1 is LGHNA and CDR2 is YSLEER. Trimming took 0 bases from V and 5 from J; bases not matched to a gene: 10. CDR3 length: 16 amino acids. This clone was seen only once. Repertoires were generated with immunoSEQ multiplex PCR, while TCRdb's copy carries only in-frame clones and drops some. This sample carries about 120,000 clones, approximately 93% of them seen once, and the ten largest clones take 4% to 5%. The chain uses TRBV4-3 and TRBJ2-7, with 7 bases matching TRBD1. This receptor was obtained from an adult in good health. The source was peripheral blood, collected on day 0 of AZD1222 vaccination. The CDR3 DNA is TGCGCCAGCAGCCAAGAGGGCGGCAGGGGGTTCGACGAGCAGTACTTC. Its protein is CASSQEGGRGFDEQYF.